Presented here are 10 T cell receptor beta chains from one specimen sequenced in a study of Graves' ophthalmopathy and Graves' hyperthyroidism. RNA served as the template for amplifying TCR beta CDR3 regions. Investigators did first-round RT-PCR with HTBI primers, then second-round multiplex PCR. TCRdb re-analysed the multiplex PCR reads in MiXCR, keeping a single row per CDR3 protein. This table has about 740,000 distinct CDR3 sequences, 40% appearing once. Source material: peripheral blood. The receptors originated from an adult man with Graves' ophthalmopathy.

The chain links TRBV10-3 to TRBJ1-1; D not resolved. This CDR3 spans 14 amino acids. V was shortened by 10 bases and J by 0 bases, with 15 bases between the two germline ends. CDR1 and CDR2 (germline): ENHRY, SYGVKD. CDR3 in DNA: TGTGCCAGCAGCCACGGACGGGTGAACACTGAAGCTTTCTTT. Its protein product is CASSHGRVNTEAFF.

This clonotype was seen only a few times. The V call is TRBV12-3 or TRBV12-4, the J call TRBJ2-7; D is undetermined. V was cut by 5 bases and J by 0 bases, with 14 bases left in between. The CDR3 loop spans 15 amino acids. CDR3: CASSPRAGSSYEQYF. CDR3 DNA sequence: TGTGCCAGCAGTCCCCGTGCAGGAAGCTCCTACGAGCAGTACTTC.

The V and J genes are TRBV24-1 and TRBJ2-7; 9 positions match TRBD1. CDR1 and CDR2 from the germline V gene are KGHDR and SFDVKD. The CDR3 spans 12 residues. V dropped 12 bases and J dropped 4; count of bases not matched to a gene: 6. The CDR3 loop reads CAVSDRGYEQYF. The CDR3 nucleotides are TGTGCCGTCAGCGACAGGGGGTACGAGCAGTACTTC.

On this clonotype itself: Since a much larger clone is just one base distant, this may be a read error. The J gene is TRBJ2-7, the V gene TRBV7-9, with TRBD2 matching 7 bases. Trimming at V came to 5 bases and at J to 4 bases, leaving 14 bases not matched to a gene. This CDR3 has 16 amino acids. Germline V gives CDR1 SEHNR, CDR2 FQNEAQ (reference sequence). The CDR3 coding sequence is TGTGCCAGCAGCCGATTAATGACTAGCCGACGTTACGAGCAGTACTTC. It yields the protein CASSRLMTSRRYEQYF.

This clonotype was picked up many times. The CDR3 spells CSVGDQETQYF. CDR3 nucleotides: TGCAGCGTGGGTGACCAAGAGACCCAGTACTTC. The chain joins TRBV29-1 to TRBJ2-5, with D unclear. The germline V gene has CDR1 SQVTM and CDR2 ANQGSEA. The CDR3 is 11 amino acids. Trimming took 6 bases from V and 0 from J, leaving 5 bases between them.

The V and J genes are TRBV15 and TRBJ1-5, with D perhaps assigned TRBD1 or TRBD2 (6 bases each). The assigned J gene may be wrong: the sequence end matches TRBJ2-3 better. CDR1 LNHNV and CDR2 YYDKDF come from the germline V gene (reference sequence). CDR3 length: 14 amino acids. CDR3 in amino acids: CATSRGGGTDTQYF. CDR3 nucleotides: TGTGCCACCAGCCGAGGAGGGGGAACAGATACGCAGTATTTT.

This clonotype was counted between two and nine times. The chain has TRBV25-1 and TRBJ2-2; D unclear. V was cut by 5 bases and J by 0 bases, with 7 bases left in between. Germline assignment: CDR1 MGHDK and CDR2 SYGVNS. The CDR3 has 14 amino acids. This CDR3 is CASSFPSNTGELFF. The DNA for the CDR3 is TGTGCCAGCAGTTTCCCATCGAACACCGGGGAGCTGTTTTTT.

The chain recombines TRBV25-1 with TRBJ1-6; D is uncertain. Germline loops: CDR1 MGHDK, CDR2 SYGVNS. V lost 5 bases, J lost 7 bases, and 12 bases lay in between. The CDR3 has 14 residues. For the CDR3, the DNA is TGTGCCAGCAGTTCTAGCCCCGGCAATTCACCCCTCCACTTT. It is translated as CASSSSPGNSPLHF. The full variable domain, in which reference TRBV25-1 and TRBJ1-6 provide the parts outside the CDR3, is EADIYQTPRYLVIGTGKKITLECSQTMGHDKMYWYQQDPGMELHLIHYSYGVNSTEKGDLSSESTVSRIRTEHFPLTLESARPSHTSQYLCASSSSPGNSPLHFGNGTRLTVT.

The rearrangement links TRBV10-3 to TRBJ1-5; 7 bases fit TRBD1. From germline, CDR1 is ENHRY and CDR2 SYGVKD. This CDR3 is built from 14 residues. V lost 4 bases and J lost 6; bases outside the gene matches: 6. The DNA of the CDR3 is TGTGCCATCAGTGCGAACTCAGGGGGTCAGCCCCAGCATTTT. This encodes CAISANSGGQPQHF.

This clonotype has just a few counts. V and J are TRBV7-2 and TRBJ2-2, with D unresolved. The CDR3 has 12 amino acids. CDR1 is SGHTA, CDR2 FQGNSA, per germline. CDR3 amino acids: CVVGSNTGELFF. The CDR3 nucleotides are TGTGTGGTGGGGTCCAACACCGGGGAGCTGTTTTTT. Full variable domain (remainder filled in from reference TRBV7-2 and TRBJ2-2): GAGVSQSPSNKVTEKGKDVELRCDPISGHTALYWYRQSLGQGLEFLIYFQGNSAPDKSGLPSDRFSAERTGGSVSTLTIQRTQQEDSAVYLCVVGSNTGELFFGEGSRLTVL.